The T cell receptor beta chain under discussion was sequenced for a study of immune evolution from preneoplasia to lung adenocarcinoma. Method: immunoSEQ multiplex PCR; TCRdb's copy keeps in-frame clones and lacks some. The sample records some 21,000 clones, roughly 75% being singletons. The CDR3 runs to 13 residues. CDR1 and CDR2 from the germline V gene are SGHRS and YFSETQ. J lost 6 bases, V lost 6 bases, and 4 bases had no gene match. Two lung cancer pathologists independently confirmed each histologic diagnosis. The sequence was obtained from a person aged 60 to 70 with lung adenocarcinoma. The gene calls are TRBV5-1 and TRBJ2-1; 9 bases are shared with TRBD1. Sequencing was carried out using FFPE invasive lung adenocarcinoma tissue. The DNA for the CDR3 is TGCGCCAGCAACCCGACAGGGGGCAATGAGCAGTTCTTC. This sequence encodes CASNPTGGNEQFF.